The 6 T cell receptor beta chains listed next were all sequenced from one sample in a study of OX40 agonist ivuxolimab in advanced cancers. TCRdb keeps only in-frame clones here, not all; method: immunoSEQ multiplex PCR. The sample holds 95,000 to 150,000 clones, roughly 95% seen once. This specimen consisted of CD4+ or CD8+ T cells sorted from blood, obtained in a trial of the OX40 agonist ivuxolimab. All receptors come from an adult with an advanced solid tumor such as melanoma, head and neck, liver or kidney cancer.

The CDR3 DNA sequence: TGTGCCAGCAGGGCGACTAGCCAGAGGGTGTTTTTT. Its protein product is CASRATSQRVFF. The V and J genes are TRBV2 and TRBJ2-2; TRBD2 agrees at 7 bases. V lost 6 bases and J lost 15; bases outside the gene matches: 10. Germline V gene data show CDR1 as SNHLY and CDR2 as FYNNEI. CDR3 length: 12 residues.

The chain has TRBV18 and TRBJ2-2; TRBD2 aligns across 7 bases. The CDR3 sequence is 14 residues long. V was clipped by 2 bases and J by 9 bases; unmatched bases: 6. Germline assignment: CDR1 KGHSH and CDR2 LQKENI. The chain's CDR3 is CASSPEAGHRELFF. The DNA for the CDR3 is TGTGCCAGCTCACCAGAAGCGGGGCACCGGGAGCTGTTTTTT.

The chain recombines TRBV11-2 with TRBJ2-2; D is unresolved. CDR3 size: 17 residues. V was shortened by 0 bases and J by 0 bases, with 11 bases between the two germline ends. CDR1 SGHAT and CDR2 FQNNGV come from the germline V gene. The DNA for the CDR3 is TGTGCCAGCAGCTTAGATTATTCGATAGCGAACACCGGGGAGCTGTTTTTT. This translates into CASSLDYSIANTGELFF.

The rearrangement joins TRBV5-1 to TRBJ2-2; D gene ambiguous. Germline CDR1 SGHRS, CDR2 YFSETQ. The V end was cut by 4 bases, the J end by 2 bases, with 21 bases between. The CDR3 extends over 18 amino acids. The DNA of the CDR3 is TGCGCCAGCAGCGGAAGAGAATTCACCAGGATTAACACCGGGGAGCTGTTTTTT. Translating it yields CASSGREFTRINTGELFF.

The chain joins TRBV9 to TRBJ2-7, with a weak D call TRBD2 (5 bases). This CDR3 has 14 amino acids. Per the germline V gene, CDR1 is SGDLS and CDR2 is YYNGEE. V lost 3 bases and J lost 5, with 15 bases in between. CDR3 bases: TGTGCCAGCAGCGGTGGACCGACGACTAACGAGCAGTACTTC. The encoded protein is CASSGGPTTNEQYF.

DNA for the CDR3: TGTGCCAGCAGCAAGTTGAGGGACAGAGCTAACTATGGCTACACCTTC. Residues: CASSKLRDRANYGYTF. The chain couples TRBV21-1 to TRBJ1-2; the table's D call of TRBD1 was not tested on the DNA. TRBV21-1 is a pseudogene. The CDR3 runs 16 residues.